Listed here are 8 T cell receptor beta chains from one sample, sequenced in a study of blood T cell repertoires in COVID-19. This table comes from immunoSEQ multiplex PCR, and its TCRdb copy is limited to in-frame clones, with some not included. This table has 200,000 to 300,000 clones, roughly 82% appearing once. Material for sequencing was peripheral blood. These receptors all stem from a woman in her 70s with acute or convalescent COVID-19.

This clone turned up a few times. The chain links TRBV3-1 (or the pseudogene TRBV3-2) to TRBJ1-3, with D perhaps TRBD1 (6 bases). V gave up 0 bases and J gave up 0 bases, with 9 bases separating them. CDR3 length equals 16 residues. Germline CDR1 reads LGHDT; CDR2 reads YNNKEL (reference sequence). The DNA for the CDR3 is TGTGCCAGCAGCCAAGAATCGACAGGCTCTGGAAACACCATATATTTT. Amino acid sequence: CASSQESTGSGNTIYF.

The chain uses TRBV9 and TRBJ1-4; the D gene is possibly TRBD1 (6 bases). The CDR3 spans 15 residues. Germline-derived CDR1 and CDR2 are SGDLS and YYNGEE. Deletions cut 4 bases from V and 7 bases from J, with 17 bases between. The CDR3 loop reads CASSPQSGEGEKLFF. In DNA, the CDR3 is TGTGCCAGCAGCCCGCAATCAGGGGAGGGTGAAAAACTGTTTTTT.

The V call is TRBV5-5, the J call TRBJ1-5; 8 bases align to TRBD1. The CDR3 covers 13 residues. V lost 4 bases and J lost 6; bases outside the gene matches: 3. Germline V gives CDR1 SGHKS, CDR2 YYEKEE (reference sequence). The CDR3 protein is CASSRDRSQPQHF. CDR3 DNA: TGTGCCAGCAGCCGGGACAGGAGTCAGCCCCAGCATTTT.

V gene TRBV5-1 combines with J gene TRBJ2-7; the D gene is possibly TRBD1 (6 bases). This CDR3 has 14 amino acids. Germline CDR1 SGHRS, CDR2 YFSETQ. Trimming removed 0 bases from V and 1 base from J, with 8 bases in between. The DNA for the CDR3 is TGCGCCAGCAGCTTGGATCAGGGGTCCTACGAGCAGTACTTC. It specifies CASSLDQGSYEQYF.

This chain joins TRBV5-1 and TRBJ1-2; possible D gene TRBD1, 5 bases. Trimming pared 0 bases from V and 8 bases from J, leaving 17 bases between. Looked up from germline, CDR1 is SGHRS and CDR2 is YFSETQ. The CDR3 spans 15 residues. CDR3 protein: CASSLDGRVQEGYTF. CDR3 nucleotides: TGCGCCAGCAGCTTGGACGGCAGGGTGCAGGAGGGCTACACCTTC. Variable domain in full (rest from reference TRBV5-1 and TRBJ1-2): KAGVTQTPRYLIKTRGQQVTLSCSPISGHRSVSWYQQTPGQGLQFLFEYFSETQRNKGNFPGRFSGRQFSNSRSEMNVSTLELGDSALYLCASSLDGRVQEGYTFGSGTRLTVV.

On this clone itself: Relative to the germline gene, one junction end is altered; a read error may explain this. This rearrangement joins TRBV5-5 to TRBJ2-5; the match to TRBD1 covers 7 bases. CDR1 SGHKS and CDR2 YYEKEE come from the germline V gene (reference sequence). The CDR3 runs to 12 residues. CDR3 loop: CASSLDRDSKDF. The CDR3 DNA reads as TGTGCCAGCAGCCTTGATAGGGACAGTAAGGACTTC.

The V gene is TRBV4-3, the J gene TRBJ1-3; TRBD1 aligns across 10 bases. V shed 1 base and J 6 bases; nucleotides not matched to a gene: 12. CDR1 is LGHNA, CDR2 YSLEER, per germline. This CDR3 has 18 residues. As DNA, the CDR3 is TGCGCCAGCAGCCAAGGGTCCCCGGGACAGGGGCCGGCAAACACCATATATTTT. Amino acids: CASSQGSPGQGPANTIYF.

The chain has TRBV2 and TRBJ1-4; D is possibly TRBD1 (6 bases). Trimming left V 7 bases short and J 4 bases short, with 10 bases between. This CDR3 has 13 residues. Germline V gene lookup returns CDR1 SNHLY and CDR2 FYNNEI. The CDR3 coding sequence is TGTGCCAGCAACAGGGCATTTAATGAAAAACTGTTTTTT. Translating gives CASNRAFNEKLFF. The variable domain in full, completed from reference TRBV2 and TRBJ1-4, reads EPEVTQTPSHQVTQMGQEVILRCVPISNHLYFYWYRQILGQKVEFLVSFYNNEISEKSEIFDDQFSVERPDGSNFTLKIRSTKLEDSAMYFCASNRAFNEKLFFGSGTQLSVL.